This is a list of T cell receptor beta chains from one sample in a study of blood T cells in healthy people across ages. TCRdb reprocessed the 5' RACE reads with MiXCR, giving one entry per CDR3 protein. The sample gives 1.8 million or so distinct CDR3 sequences, about 39% of which show up once; 23% is in the top ten. Sequenced material: blood. All receptors derive from a human donor in good health. Each CDR3 is given with its conserved first and last residue.

J	length	V	CDR3
.	13	TRBV11-3	CASSLVVYNEQYF
TRBJ2-3	14	TRBV4-3	CASSQRGAGTAQYF
TRBJ1-2	13	TRBV12-3/TRBV12-4	CASSARGGYGYTF
TRBJ1-5	14	TRBV2	CASTRTGGYQPQHF
TRBJ2-5	14	TRBV24-1	CATSDPGGEETQYF
TRBJ2-1	15	TRBV7-2	CASSLILEGRNEQFF
TRBJ2-5	18	TRBV4-2	CASSQVKVGSVFSETQYF
TRBJ1-4	15	TRBV4-2	CASSRSPGFEEKLFF
TRBJ2-7	14	TRBV5-6	CASSWTEGTYEQYF
TRBJ2-5	17	TRBV6-2/TRBV6-3	CASSYSGWGVIQETQYF
TRBJ1-5	15	TRBV5-5	CASSLNRALNQPQHF
TRBJ2-7	15	TRBV20-1	CSANPSEGYSYEQYF
TRBJ2-1	16	TRBV24-1	CATSAPTSGGYNEQFF
TRBJ2-3	17	TRBV7-9	CTSSLPLSGTQADTQYF
TRBJ1-2	13	TRBV5-6	CASSSGIYYGYTF
TRBJ2-5	15	TRBV13	CASSLARAPQETQYF
TRBJ2-4	16	TRBV6-6	CASSPLTRTGSDIQYF
TRBJ2-3	14	TRBV6-1	CASSARQGEDTQYF
TRBJ2-1	15	TRBV12-3/TRBV12-4	CASSLGHGSYNEQFF
TRBJ2-1	15	TRBV15	CATSSENIGVNEQFF
TRBJ2-1	17	TRBV20-1	CSARDTRFSGRSYEQFF
TRBJ2-5	15	TRBV6-1	CASSEAKTGLETQYF
TRBJ2-1	16	TRBV4-3	CASSQDRLAAYNERFF
TRBJ2-7	15	TRBV3-1	CASSRGFGGSYEQYF
TRBJ2-7	17	TRBV11-2	CASSVGLTSVISYEQYF